This TCR beta chain appears in the sequencing data of a study of cytomegalovirus exposure and HLA in healthy donors. Germline CDR1 is KGHSH and CDR2 is LQKENI. The CDR3 runs 15 residues. Between the trimmed V and J ends, which lost 2 bases and 6 bases, there was a span of 17 bases. The primer mix had 60 Vbeta and 13 Jbeta primers. Produced via immunoSEQ multiplex PCR; TCRdb's table is partial and in-frame only. This repertoire shows 150,000 to 200,000 clones, roughly nine tenths found once; its top ten account for over 0.2%. The chain combines TRBV18 with TRBJ2-7; tentatively, D is TRBD1 (6 bases). Sequencing was performed on PBMCs. The source is a girl under three years old in good health and CMV-seronegative. The CDR3 loop reads CASSPGTTASSEQYF. DNA of the CDR3: TGTGCCAGCTCACCAGGGACAACAGCTTCTTCCGAGCAGTACTTC.